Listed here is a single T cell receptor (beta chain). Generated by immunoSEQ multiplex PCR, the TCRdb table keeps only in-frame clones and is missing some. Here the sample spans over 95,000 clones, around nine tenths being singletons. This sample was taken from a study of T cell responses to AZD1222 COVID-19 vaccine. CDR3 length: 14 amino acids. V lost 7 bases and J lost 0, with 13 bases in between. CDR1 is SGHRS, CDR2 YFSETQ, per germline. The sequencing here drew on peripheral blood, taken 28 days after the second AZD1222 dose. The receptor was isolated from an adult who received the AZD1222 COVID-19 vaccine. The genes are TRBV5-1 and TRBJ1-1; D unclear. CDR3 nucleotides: TGCGCCAGCGGAGGTGGCCCGATGAACACTGAAGCTTTCTTT. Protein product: CASGGGPMNTEAFF.